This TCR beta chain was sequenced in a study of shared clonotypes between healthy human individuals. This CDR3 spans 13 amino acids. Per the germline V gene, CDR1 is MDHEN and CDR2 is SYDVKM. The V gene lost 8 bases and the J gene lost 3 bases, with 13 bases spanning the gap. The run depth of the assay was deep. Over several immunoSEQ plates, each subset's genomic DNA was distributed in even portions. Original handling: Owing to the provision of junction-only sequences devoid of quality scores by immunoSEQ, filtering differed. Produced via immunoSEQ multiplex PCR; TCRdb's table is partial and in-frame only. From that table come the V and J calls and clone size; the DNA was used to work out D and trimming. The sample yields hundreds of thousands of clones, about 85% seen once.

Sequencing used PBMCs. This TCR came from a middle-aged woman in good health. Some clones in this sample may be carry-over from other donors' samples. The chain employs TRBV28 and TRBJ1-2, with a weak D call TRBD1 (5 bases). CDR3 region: CASAYGGDYGYTF. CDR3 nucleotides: TGTGCCAGCGCCTACGGGGGGGACTATGGCTACACCTTC.